The text below deals with one T cell receptor beta chain. What it recognizes is unknown. This was the immunoSEQ version 4 assay in survey mode. Data came from immunoSEQ multiplex PCR; TCRdb stores just in-frame clones and leaves some out. The profile covers about 40,000 clones, with about four fifths appearing a single time and 14% taken by the ten largest. Overlapping HIV-1 Gag 15-mer peptides at approximately 0.96 ug per peptide per mL were used. Memory cells lacking CD40L and CD69 with high CD45RO were sorted. Before stimulation, PBMCs underwent CD8+ T cell depletion. Germline CDR1 SGHDN, CDR2 FVKESK. The CDR3 is 14 amino acids. V was shortened by 0 bases and J by 6 bases, with 12 bases between the two germline ends. The sample belongs to a study of persistence of HIV-infected CD4 T cells.

The receptor was isolated from an adult man with HIV who was CMV-seropositive. The sample was CD4+ T cells sorted from PBMCs after approximately 18-hour stimulation, taken from a patient who received antiretroviral therapy. The V and J genes are TRBV14 and TRBJ2-7, with D maybe TRBD2 (5 bases). CDR3 coding DNA: TGTGCCAGCAGCCAAGATCGGGCGGGCCGCGAGCAGTACTTC. Translating it yields CASSQDRAGREQYF.